The clone carrying this TCR beta chain was seen at least ten times. What it binds is not known. These data belong to a study of neurological immune-mediated disorders. Study findings and constraints: HTLV-1-associated myelopathy had the most TCR clonal expansion, and multiple sclerosis had the least, less than healthy controls.

TCRdb fed the 5' RACE reads into MiXCR, producing one record per CDR3 protein. The data hold some 31,000 distinct CDR3 sequences, with approximately 4.3% observed a single time. This CDR3 has 14 residues. V lost 8 bases and J lost 0; bases outside the gene matches: 8. The germline V gene has CDR1 SGHKS and CDR2 YYEKEE (reference sequence). The starting material, 2 million PBMCs stored at -80 C, gave rise to the unsorted libraries. The specimen sequenced was PBMCs. The chain recombines TRBV5-5 with TRBJ2-7, with 7 bases fitting TRBD1. The clonotype comes from a man younger than 35 in good health. The DNA for the CDR3 is TGTGCCAGTGGACAGGTATTTACCTCCTACGAGCAGTACTTC. Its translation is CASGQVFTSYEQYF.